This is a list of T cell receptor beta chains from one sample in a study of Ad26.COV2.S vaccination and SARS-CoV-2 variants. TCRdb's table, derived via immunoSEQ multiplex PCR, lists solely in-frame clones and lacks some. Here the sample spans approximately 500,000 clones, about 83% being singletons. Sequencing was performed on peripheral blood, taken in a trial of Ad26.COV2.S vaccine versus placebo. These receptor sequences come from a person aged 18 to 65 who received the Ad26.COV2.S COVID-19 vaccine or a placebo. The CDR3 runs from the conserved cysteine through the conserved F or W. A D gene is named only where the DNA matches it firmly. Size is stated for part of the rows, as once, few or many counts, or as a class when the clone is expanded.

TRBV28	.	TRBJ2-4	few	CASSTAGAKNIQYF	TGTGCCAGCAGTACCGCGGGAGCCAAAAACATTCAGTACTTC
TRBV24-1	TRBD2	TRBJ2-5	.	CATSSSGGETQYF	TGTGCCACCAGTTCTAGCGGGGGTGAGACCCAGTACTTC
TRBV12-3/TRBV12-4	.	TRBJ1-1	.	CASSLDQNTEAFF	TGTGCCAGCAGTTTGGATCAGAACACTGAAGCTTTCTTT
TRBV7-9	TRBD1	TRBJ1-1	.	CASRPLQGDNTEAFF	TGTGCCAGCAGACCACTACAGGGGGATAACACTGAAGCTTTCTTT
TRBV6-5	.	TRBJ2-5	few	CASTKGASAETQYF	TGTGCCAGCACGAAGGGTGCATCGGCAGAGACCCAGTACTTC
TRBV6-2/TRBV6-3	.	TRBJ2-2	.	CASSHRLGELFF	TGTGCCAGCAGCCACCGTCTCGGGGAGCTGTTTTTT
TRBV6-5	.	TRBJ1-5	.	CASSPEYSNQPQHF	TGTGCCAGCAGTCCGGAGTATAGCAATCAGCCCCAGCATTTT
TRBV30	TRBD1	TRBJ2-7	.	CAWSETGGRTQYF	TGTGCCTGGAGTGAAACAGGGGGGAGAACTCAGTACTTC
TRBV9	.	TRBJ1-1	.	CASSVAGRNTEAFF	TGTGCCAGCAGCGTAGCGGGCAGGAACACTGAAGCTTTCTTT
TRBV15	.	TRBJ1-4	.	CATSREGEKLFF	TGTGCCACCAGCAGAGAAGGAGAAAAACTGTTTTTT
TRBV30	.	TRBJ1-4	.	CAWNRQAEKLFF	TGTGCCTGGAATCGACAGGCGGAAAAACTGTTTTTT
TRBV19	TRBD2	TRBJ2-1	.	CASSLRLAGEYNEQFF	TGTGCCAGTAGTCTCCGACTAGCGGGAGAGTACAATGAGCAGTTCTTC
TRBV19	TRBD1	TRBJ2-3	.	CASSGWTGSSTDTQYF	TGTGCCAGTAGTGGCTGGACAGGCTCTAGCACAGATACGCAGTATTTT
TRBV4-1	.	TRBJ1-2	once	CASSPVIPAAGGYTF	TGCGCCAGCAGCCCTGTAATCCCAGCCGCGGGTGGCTACACCTTC
TRBV5-6	TRBD2	TRBJ2-2	.	CASSSTGTSGKAGELFF	TGTGCCAGCAGCTCCACCGGGACTAGCGGGAAGGCCGGGGAGCTATTTTTT
TRBV2	TRBD2	TRBJ2-1	once	CASSESGLAGDEQFF	TGTGCCAGCAGTGAATCAGGACTAGCGGGAGATGAGCAGTTCTTC
TRBV5-4	.	TRBJ2-5	.	CASSLRGNAGETQYF	TGTGCCAGCAGCTTAAGGGGGAATGCCGGGGAGACCCAGTACTTC